This T cell receptor beta chain was recovered during a study of blood T cells in healthy people across ages. A J-beta primer mix and a sample-barcoded 5' primer were used in a second PCR of about 6 to 12 cycles. Each cDNA molecule carried a tag from a template-switch adaptor that contained 12 random nucleotides. The study obtained at least 2.5 million CDR3-containing paired-end reads from every sample. MiXCR, run by TCRdb on the 5' RACE reads, gives a single entry per CDR3 protein. Among fewer than 800,000 distinct CDR3 sequences listed, approximately 25% were seen once. The CDR3 has 13 residues. From germline, CDR1 is SQVTM and CDR2 ANQGSEA. This clonotype was seen repeatedly, ten times or more. Its antigen is as yet unknown. The junction differs from germline at one of its ends, possibly a read error. Whole-study findings and limits: The authors considered diversity estimates from one million T cells to be underestimates.

The same sample was also studied in work on T cells of mothers and their children. That study adds: Overlap ran slightly, non-significantly higher for related than unrelated mother-child pairs.

Sequenced: blood. The J gene is TRBJ2-6, the V gene TRBV29-1; D uncertain. The receptor's source is a boy aged 10-17 years in good health. The CDR3 coding sequence is TGCAGCGTTCAAGATTCTGGGGCCAACGTCCTGACTTTC. The encoded protein is CSVQDSGANVLTF.